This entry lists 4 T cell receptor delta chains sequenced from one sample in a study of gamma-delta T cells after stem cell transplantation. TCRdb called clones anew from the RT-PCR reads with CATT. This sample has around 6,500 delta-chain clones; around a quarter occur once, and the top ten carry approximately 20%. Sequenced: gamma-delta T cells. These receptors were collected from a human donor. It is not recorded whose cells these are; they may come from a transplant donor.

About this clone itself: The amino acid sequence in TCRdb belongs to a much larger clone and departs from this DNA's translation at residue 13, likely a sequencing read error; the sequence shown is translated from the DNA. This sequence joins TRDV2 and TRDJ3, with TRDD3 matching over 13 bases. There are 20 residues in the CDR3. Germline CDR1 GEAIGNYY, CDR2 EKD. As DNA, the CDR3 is TGTGCCTGTGACGCCAACTGGGGGATACGGAGCTCCCGGGACACCCGACAGATGTTTTTC. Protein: CACDANWGIRSSRDTRQMFF.

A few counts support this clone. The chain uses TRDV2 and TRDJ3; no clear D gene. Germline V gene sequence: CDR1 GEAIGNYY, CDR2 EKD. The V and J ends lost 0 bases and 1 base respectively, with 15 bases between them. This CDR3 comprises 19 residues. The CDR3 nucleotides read TGTGCCTGTGACACCGCCAGCTTCGAGGGGTCCTGGGACACCCGACAGATGTTTTTC. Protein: CACDTASFEGSWDTRQMFF.

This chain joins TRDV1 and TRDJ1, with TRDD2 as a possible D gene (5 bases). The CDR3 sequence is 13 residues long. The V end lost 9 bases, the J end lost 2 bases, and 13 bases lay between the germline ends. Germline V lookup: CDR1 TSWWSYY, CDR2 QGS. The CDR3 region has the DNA TGTGCTCTAACTTCCGCCGCGACCGATAAACTCATCTTT. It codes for CALTSAATDKLIF.

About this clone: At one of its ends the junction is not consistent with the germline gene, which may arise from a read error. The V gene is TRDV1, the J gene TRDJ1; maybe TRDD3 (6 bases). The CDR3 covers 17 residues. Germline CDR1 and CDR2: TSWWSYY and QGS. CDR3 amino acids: CAPGEPGLRGGTDKLIF. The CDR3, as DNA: TGTGCTCCTGGGGAACCAGGGCTACGCGGTGGCACCGATAAACTCATCTTT.